The 5 T cell receptor beta chains below all came from one sample that was sequenced in a study of blood T cell repertoires in COVID-19. Repertoires were generated with immunoSEQ multiplex PCR, while TCRdb's copy carries only in-frame clones and drops some. The sample has over 70,000 clones, about 80% seen once. Sequenced input: peripheral blood. The receptors here all came from a man between 65 and 79 years old who had recovered from COVID-19.

The V and J genes are TRBV24-1 and TRBJ2-3, with 10 bases fitting TRBD1. Germline V gene sequence: CDR1 KGHDR, CDR2 SFDVKD. The CDR3 contains 15 residues. V dropped 5 bases and J dropped 6; count of bases not matched to a gene: 7. The CDR3: CATSGRQGAGDTQYF. CDR3 in DNA: TGTGCCACCAGTGGCCGACAGGGGGCGGGGGATACGCAGTATTTT.

The sample holds a few counts of this clone. This rearrangement joins TRBV10-3 to TRBJ2-1; 8 bases agree with TRBD1. The germline V gene has CDR1 ENHRY and CDR2 SYGVKD. V shed 3 bases and J 8 bases; nucleotides not matched to a gene: 12. This CDR3 has 16 amino acids. CDR3 nucleotide sequence: TGTGCCATCAGTGATAGCCCAGGGGGCGAGATCGATGAGCAGTTCTTC. It encodes CAISDSPGGEIDEQFF.

The rearrangement links TRBV7-2 to TRBJ2-5; 7 bases are a match to TRBD1. From germline, CDR1 is SGHTA and CDR2 FQGNSA. With 5 bases clipped from V and 13 bases from J, the junction kept 13 bases outside the gene matches. The CDR3 is 13 residues long. This chain's CDR3 is CASSTGQQENMYF. The CDR3 DNA reads TGTGCCAGCAGCACGGGACAGCAAGAGAATATGTACTTC.

This clone showed up just once. The chain combines TRBV20-1 with TRBJ2-7, with unresolved D. Trimming left V 5 bases short and J 3 bases short, with 8 bases between. Per germline, CDR1 DFQATT and CDR2 SNEGSKA (reference sequence). The CDR3 runs 11 residues. CDR3 sequence (DNA): TGCAGTGCTGGAGCAGTCTACGAGCAGTACTTC. It is translated as CSAGAVYEQYF.

This clone was counted a few times. The chain is built from TRBV28 and TRBJ1-4; D remains unclear. The germline gives CDR1 MDHEN, CDR2 SYDVKM. V lost 7 bases, J lost 5 bases, and 11 bases lay in between. The CDR3 runs 13 residues. The CDR3 loop reads CASNFPGNEKLFF. CDR3 bases: TGTGCCAGCAACTTCCCGGGAAATGAAAAACTGTTTTTT.